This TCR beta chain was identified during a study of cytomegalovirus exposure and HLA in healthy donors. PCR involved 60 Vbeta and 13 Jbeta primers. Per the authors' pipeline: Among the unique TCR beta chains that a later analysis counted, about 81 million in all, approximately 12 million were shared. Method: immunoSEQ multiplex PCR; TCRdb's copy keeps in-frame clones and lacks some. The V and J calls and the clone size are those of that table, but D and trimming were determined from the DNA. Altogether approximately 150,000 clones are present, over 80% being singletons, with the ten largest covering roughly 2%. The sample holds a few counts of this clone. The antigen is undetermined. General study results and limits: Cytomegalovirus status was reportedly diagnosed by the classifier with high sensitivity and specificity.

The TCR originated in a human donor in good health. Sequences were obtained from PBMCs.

The CDR3 bases are TGTGCCAGCGGAATGACAGCCTTGAACACTGAAGCTTTCTTT. It codes for CASGMTALNTEAFF. The V gene is TRBV2, the J gene TRBJ1-1, with a weak D call TRBD1 (5 bases). Germline CDR1 is SNHLY and CDR2 is FYNNEI. With 8 bases removed from V and 0 bases from J, the gap between germline ends came to 13 bases. The CDR3 extends over 14 amino acids. Full variable domain (outside the CDR3, taken from reference TRBV2 and TRBJ1-1): EPEVTQTPSHQVTQMGQEVILRCVPISNHLYFYWYRQILGQKVEFLVSFYNNEISEKSEIFDDQFSVERPDGSNFTLKIRSTKLEDSAMYFCASGMTALNTEAFFGQGTRLTVV.